Included here is one T cell receptor (beta chain) sequence, with context. What it binds is unknown. Only in-frame clones appear in the TCRdb table, and some are missing; sequencing was by immunoSEQ multiplex PCR. Altogether 20,000 to 30,000 clones are present, approximately 82% being singletons, with the ten largest covering about 24%. Germline lookup yields CDR1 DFQATT and CDR2 SNEGSKA (reference sequence). The CDR3 covers 11 residues. V was cut by 3 bases and J by 6 bases, with 9 bases left in between. As for time point: recipient sample about 28 days before transplant, after cytoreduction. Blood collection times were about day -28 and days 30, 100, 180 posttransplant. This record belongs to a study of T cell clonotyping in hematopoietic cell transplantation. Study-wide findings and caveats: Few recipient clonotypes overlapped donors; over 95% were de novo at given depth.

This chain links TRBV20-1 with TRBJ2-7; D may be TRBD1 or TRBD2 (5 bases each). The starting material was peripheral blood mononuclear cells, obtained before stem cell transplant. This clonotype was sampled from a woman aged 55-69 years with acute myeloid leukemia. Some clones in this sample may be carry-over from other donors' samples. CDR3 protein: CSASGGFEQYF. DNA for the CDR3: TGCAGTGCTAGTGGGGGTTTCGAGCAGTACTTC.